Presented here are 11 T cell receptor beta chains from one specimen sequenced in a study of shared clonotypes between healthy human individuals. Generated by immunoSEQ multiplex PCR, the TCRdb table keeps only in-frame clones and is missing some. The sample has around 2,100,000 clones, over 85% seen once; the top ten hold around 1%. Naive CD8 isolation took CD45RO-negative cells positively selected for CCR7 and excluded terminally differentiated effector memory CD45RA+ cells. Sequenced input: naive CD8+ T cells sorted from blood. All receptors derive from a man between 18 and 35 years old in good health.

The chain is built from TRBV13 and TRBJ2-5; D assignment may be TRBD1 or TRBD2 (6 bases each). V was clipped by 2 bases and J by 4 bases, with 11 bases between them. The CDR3 loop spans 14 amino acids. The germline gives CDR1 PRHDT, CDR2 FYEKMQ (reference sequence). Here the CDR3 reads CASSLMGGGETQYF. CDR3 nucleotides: TGTGCCAGCAGCTTAATGGGGGGCGGAGAGACCCAGTACTTC.

This chain joins TRBV7-6 and TRBJ2-7; D remains unclear. The CDR3 contains 15 residues. Between the trimmed V and J ends, which lost 5 bases and 2 bases, there was a span of 16 bases. CDR1 SGHVS and CDR2 FNYEAQ come from the germline V gene. The CDR3 loop is CASSAEVGITYEQYF. In nucleotides, the CDR3 is TGTGCCAGCAGCGCCGAGGTTGGGATTACCTACGAGCAGTACTTC.

The chain joins TRBV11-2 to TRBJ2-7; 8 nucleotides line up with TRBD2. This CDR3 spans 15 amino acids. Germline V gives CDR1 SGHAT, CDR2 FQNNGV. The ends lost 5 bases at V and 2 bases at J; junction bases unmatched: 8. Here the CDR3 DNA reads TGTGCCAGCAGCAGTATAGCGGGGTTCGCCTACGAGCAGTACTTC. It translates to CASSSIAGFAYEQYF.

Comments on this clone: This same CDR3 is encoded by further DNA sequences in the sample. The chain carries TRBV15 and TRBJ2-2; D unclear. CDR1 and CDR2 from the germline V gene are LNHNV and YYDKDF (reference sequence). The ends were cut back, 0 bases at V and 2 bases at J, with 4 bases in the middle. CDR3 length equals 14 residues. The CDR3 loop is CATSREGNTGELFF. CDR3 coding DNA: TGTGCCACCAGCAGAGAGGGAAACACCGGGGAGCTGTTTTTT.

CDR3 sequence: CAISGRSSYEQYF. DNA of the CDR3: TGTGCCATCAGTGGTAGGAGCTCCTACGAGCAGTACTTC. This chain links TRBV10-3 with TRBJ2-7; no reliable D call. Germline CDR1 is ENHRY and CDR2 is SYGVKD. Trimming took 4 bases from V and 0 from J, leaving 7 bases between them. The CDR3 totals 13 residues.

The rearrangement links TRBV4-1 to TRBJ2-1; perhaps D is TRBD1 or TRBD2 (5 bases each). V dropped 4 bases and J dropped 3 bases, with 10 bases sitting between them. The CDR3 loop spans 14 amino acids. The germline gives CDR1 MGHRA, CDR2 YSYEKL. The CDR3, as DNA: TGCGCCAGCAGCCCCGGGGCAGGCTACAATGAGCAGTTCTTC. Residues: CASSPGAGYNEQFF.

The chain has TRBV10-3 and TRBJ1-6; D not resolved. This CDR3 comprises 16 residues. Trimming removed 2 bases from V and 0 bases from J, with 8 bases in between. Germline CDR1 is ENHRY and CDR2 is SYGVKD. Here the CDR3 DNA reads TGTGCCATCAGTGAGACAAGGTCCTCCTATAATTCACCCCTCCACTTT. It yields the protein CAISETRSSYNSPLHF.

The CDR3 protein is CASSATGTGLETQYF. The CDR3 nucleotides read TGTGCCAGCAGCGCTACCGGGACCGGCCTAGAGACCCAGTACTTC. The chain employs TRBV7-9 and TRBJ2-5, with D perhaps matching TRBD1 or TRBD2 (5 bases each). Germline V gene sequence: CDR1 SEHNR, CDR2 FQNEAQ (reference sequence). V shed 5 bases and J shed 4 bases, with 17 bases lying between them. This CDR3 spans 15 amino acids. The full variable domain, rest sourced from reference TRBV7-9 and TRBJ2-5, is DTGVSQNPRHKITKRGQNVTFRCDPISEHNRLYWYRQTLGQGPEFLTYFQNEAQLEKSRLLSDRFSAERPKGSFSTLEIQRTEQGDSAMYLCASSATGTGLETQYFGPGTRLLVL.

The chain uses TRBV4-2 and TRBJ2-7; TRBD1 matches at 9 bases. Looked up from germline, CDR1 is LGHNA and CDR2 is YNFKEQ. The CDR3 runs to 16 residues. The ends lost 0 bases at V and 4 bases at J; junction bases unmatched: 7. The CDR3 reads CASSQETGQGNYEQYF. In DNA form, the CDR3 reads TGTGCCAGCAGCCAAGAAACGGGACAGGGAAATTACGAGCAGTACTTC.

The chain recombines TRBV6-1 with TRBJ2-1, with 9 bases identical to TRBD2. Germline V CDR1 and CDR2: MNHNS, SASEGT. J lost 2 bases, V lost 4 bases, and 15 bases had no gene match. This CDR3 comprises 19 residues. The CDR3 bases are TGTGCCAGCAGTGCCTTATTCGGGCGGGAGGGCCCCCCCTACAATGAGCAGTTCTTC. The encoded protein is CASSALFGREGPPYNEQFF.

The chain couples TRBV7-9 to TRBJ2-5; TRBD1 matches at 8 bases. The CDR3 runs to 15 residues. Germline CDR1 is SEHNR and CDR2 is FQNEAQ (reference sequence). The trim removed 5 bases at V and 4 bases at J, leaving 9 bases unmatched. The CDR3 coding sequence is TGTGCCAGCAGCGTCGGGACAGGTGGTTTAGAGACCCAGTACTTC. Protein sequence: CASSVGTGGLETQYF. Together with reference TRBV7-9 and TRBJ2-5, the CDR3 gives the full variable domain: DTGVSQNPRHKITKRGQNVTFRCDPISEHNRLYWYRQTLGQGPEFLTYFQNEAQLEKSRLLSDRFSAERPKGSFSTLEIQRTEQGDSAMYLCASSVGTGGLETQYFGPGTRLLVL.